This T cell receptor beta chain was sequenced for a study of shared clonotypes between healthy human individuals. Across the study: Participating donors consisted of a couple of women and a few men aged 18 to 49. Every donor yielded three CD4 naive, three CD4 memory, two CD8 naive and one CD8 memory plate. Whole-study findings and limits: Roughly 4.7% was the fraction of naive CD4 clonotypes found shared across a few donors.

Trimming removed 10 bases from V and 4 bases from J, with 14 bases in between. The CDR3 sequence is 13 residues long. Germline V gene sequence: CDR1 SNHLY, CDR2 FYNNEI. Several immunoSEQ 96-well plates shared each subset's DNA, each plate a replicate. TCRdb's table, derived via immunoSEQ multiplex PCR, lists solely in-frame clones and lacks some. The repertoire holds under 2,500,000 clones, with 90% to 96% as singletons. A remark on this clone: As yet, its antigen is unknown.

The J gene is TRBJ1-3, the V gene TRBV2; the D is unclear. The sequence was collected from a man in his late teens or twenties in good health. Sequencing input: naive CD4+ T cells sorted from blood. Regarding subset: CD45RA+ positively selected. The CDR3 bases are TGTGCCACCTCAAGGGAACTCGGAAACACCATATATTTT. Its protein product is CATSRELGNTIYF.